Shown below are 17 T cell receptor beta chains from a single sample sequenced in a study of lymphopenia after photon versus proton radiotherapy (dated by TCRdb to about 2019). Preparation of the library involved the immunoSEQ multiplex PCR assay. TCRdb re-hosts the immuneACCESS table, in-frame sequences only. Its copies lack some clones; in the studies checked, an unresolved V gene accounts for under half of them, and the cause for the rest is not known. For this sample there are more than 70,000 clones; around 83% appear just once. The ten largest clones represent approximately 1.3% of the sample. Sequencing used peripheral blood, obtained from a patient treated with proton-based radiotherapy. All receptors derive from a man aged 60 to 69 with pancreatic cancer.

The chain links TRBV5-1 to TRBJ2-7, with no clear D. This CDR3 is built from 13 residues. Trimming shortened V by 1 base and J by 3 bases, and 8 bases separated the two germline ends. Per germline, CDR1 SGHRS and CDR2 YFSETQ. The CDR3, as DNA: TGCGCCAGCAGCTTGCAGGCGCACTACGAGCAGTACTTC. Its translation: CASSLQAHYEQYF. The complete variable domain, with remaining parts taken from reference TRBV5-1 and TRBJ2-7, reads KAGVTQTPRYLIKTRGQQVTLSCSPISGHRSVSWYQQTPGQGLQFLFEYFSETQRNKGNFPGRFSGRQFSNSRSEMNVSTLELGDSALYLCASSLQAHYEQYFGPGTRLTVT.

CDR3 nucleotides: TGCGCCAGCAGTCGGGAGTCTCTGGGTACGCAGTATTTT. Translation gives CASSRESLGTQYF. The chain combines TRBV4-3 with TRBJ2-3; weak D call: TRBD2 (6 bases). Germline-derived CDR1 and CDR2 are LGHNA and YSLEER. V was trimmed by 6 bases and J by 8 bases, leaving 15 bases between them. The CDR3 extends over 13 amino acids.

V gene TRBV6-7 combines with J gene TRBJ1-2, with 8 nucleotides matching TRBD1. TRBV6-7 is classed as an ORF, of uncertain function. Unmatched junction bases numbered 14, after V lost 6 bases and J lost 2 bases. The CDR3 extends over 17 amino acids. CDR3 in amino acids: CASRDFAQGAANYGYTF. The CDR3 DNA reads TGTGCCAGCAGGGATTTCGCCCAGGGGGCGGCCAACTATGGCTACACCTTC.

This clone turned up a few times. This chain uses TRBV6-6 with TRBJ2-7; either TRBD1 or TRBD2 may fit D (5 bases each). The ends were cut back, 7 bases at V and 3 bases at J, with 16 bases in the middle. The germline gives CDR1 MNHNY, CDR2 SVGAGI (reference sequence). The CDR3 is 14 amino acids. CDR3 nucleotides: TGTGCCAGCACCCTGGGGACGGTCCTCTACGAGCAGTACTTC. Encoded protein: CASTLGTVLYEQYF.

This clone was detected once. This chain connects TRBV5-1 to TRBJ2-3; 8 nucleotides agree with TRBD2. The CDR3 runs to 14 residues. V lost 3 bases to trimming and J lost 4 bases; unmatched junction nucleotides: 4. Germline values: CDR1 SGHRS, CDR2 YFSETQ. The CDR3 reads CASSSSGSADTQYF. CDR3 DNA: TGCGCCAGCAGCTCGAGCGGGAGCGCAGATACGCAGTATTTT.

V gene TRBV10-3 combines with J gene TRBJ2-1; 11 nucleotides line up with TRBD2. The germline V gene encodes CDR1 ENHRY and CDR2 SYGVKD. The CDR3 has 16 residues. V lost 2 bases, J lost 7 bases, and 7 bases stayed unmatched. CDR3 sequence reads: CAISESGLAGFNEQFF. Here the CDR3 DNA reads TGTGCCATCAGTGAGAGTGGACTAGCGGGCTTTAATGAGCAGTTCTTC.

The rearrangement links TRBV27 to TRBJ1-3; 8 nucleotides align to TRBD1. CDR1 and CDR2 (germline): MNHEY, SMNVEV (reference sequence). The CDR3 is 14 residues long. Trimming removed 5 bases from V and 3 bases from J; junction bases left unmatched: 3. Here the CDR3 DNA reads TGTGCCAGCAGTCGGACAGGGTTTGGAAACACCATATATTTT. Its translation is CASSRTGFGNTIYF.

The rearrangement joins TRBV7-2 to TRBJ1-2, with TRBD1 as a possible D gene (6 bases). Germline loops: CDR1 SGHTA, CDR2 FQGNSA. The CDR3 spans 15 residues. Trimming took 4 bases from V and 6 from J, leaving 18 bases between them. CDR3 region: CASSSSRGRVDGYTF. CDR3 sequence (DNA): TGTGCCAGCAGCTCCTCCCGGGGGCGGGTCGATGGCTACACCTTC. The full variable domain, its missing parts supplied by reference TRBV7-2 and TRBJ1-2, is GAGVSQSPSNKVTEKGKDVELRCDPISGHTALYWYRQSLGQGLEFLIYFQGNSAPDKSGLPSDRFSAERTGGSVSTLTIQRTQQEDSAVYLCASSSSRGRVDGYTFGSGTRLTVV.

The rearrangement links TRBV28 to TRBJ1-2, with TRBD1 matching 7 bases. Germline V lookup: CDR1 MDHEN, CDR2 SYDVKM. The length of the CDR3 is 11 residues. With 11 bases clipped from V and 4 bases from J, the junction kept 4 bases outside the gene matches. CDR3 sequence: CAARGPYGYTF. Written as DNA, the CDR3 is TGTGCCGCGAGGGGGCCCTATGGCTACACCTTC.

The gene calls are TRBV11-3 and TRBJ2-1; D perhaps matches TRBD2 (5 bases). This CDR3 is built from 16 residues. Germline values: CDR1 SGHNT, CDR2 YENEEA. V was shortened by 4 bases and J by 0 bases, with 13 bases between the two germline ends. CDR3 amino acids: CASSSGVGSSYNEQFF. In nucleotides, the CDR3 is TGTGCCAGCAGCTCCGGGGTGGGGAGCTCCTACAATGAGCAGTTCTTC.

For the CDR3, the DNA is TGTGCCAGCAGCCTCTTTTTTCGAGGGGGGTCCTACAATGAGCAGTTCTTC. Amino acids: CASSLFFRGGSYNEQFF. This chain links TRBV7-8 with TRBJ2-1, with D perhaps TRBD1 or TRBD2 (6 bases each). Trimming stripped 5 bases from V and 1 base from J, with 18 bases between. The CDR3 has 17 amino acids. In germline, CDR1 is SGHVS, CDR2 FQNEAQ.

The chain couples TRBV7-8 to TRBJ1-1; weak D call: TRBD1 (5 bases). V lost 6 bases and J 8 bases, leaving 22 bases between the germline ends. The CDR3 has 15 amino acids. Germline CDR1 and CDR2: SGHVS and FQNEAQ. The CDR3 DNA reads TGTGCCAGCAGTCTCCCCCCCCGGGGGATCTCCGAAGCTTTCTTT. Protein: CASSLPPRGISEAFF. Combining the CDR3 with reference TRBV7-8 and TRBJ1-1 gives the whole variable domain GAGVSQSPRYKVAKRGQDVALRCDPISGHVSLFWYQQALGQGPEFLTYFQNEAQLDKSGLPSDRFFAERPEGSVSTLKIQRTQQEDSAVYLCASSLPPRGISEAFFGQGTRLTVV.

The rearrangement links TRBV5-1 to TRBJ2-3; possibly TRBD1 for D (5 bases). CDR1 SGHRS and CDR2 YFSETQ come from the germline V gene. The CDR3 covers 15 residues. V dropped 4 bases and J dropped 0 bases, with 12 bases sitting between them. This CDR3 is CASSPTGASTDTQYF. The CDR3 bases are TGCGCCAGCAGCCCCACAGGAGCTAGCACAGATACGCAGTATTTT.

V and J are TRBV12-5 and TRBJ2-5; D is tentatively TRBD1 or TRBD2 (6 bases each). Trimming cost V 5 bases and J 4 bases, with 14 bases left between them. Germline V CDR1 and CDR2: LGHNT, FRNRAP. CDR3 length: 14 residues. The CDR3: CASGPDGGPETQYF. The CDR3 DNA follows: TGTGCTAGTGGTCCCGACGGGGGCCCAGAGACCCAGTACTTC. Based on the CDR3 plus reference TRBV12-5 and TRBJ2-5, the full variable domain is DARVTQTPRHKVTEMGQEVTMRCQPILGHNTVFWYRQTMMQGLELLAYFRNRAPLDDSGMPKDRFSAEMPDATLATLKIQPSEPRDSAVYFCASGPDGGPETQYFGPGTRLLVL.

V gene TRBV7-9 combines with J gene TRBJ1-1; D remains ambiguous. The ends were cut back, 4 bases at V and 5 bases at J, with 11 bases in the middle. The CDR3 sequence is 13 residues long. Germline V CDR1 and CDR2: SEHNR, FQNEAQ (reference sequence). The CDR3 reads CASSSKLGTEAFF. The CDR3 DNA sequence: TGTGCCAGCAGCTCGAAGTTGGGGACTGAAGCTTTCTTT.

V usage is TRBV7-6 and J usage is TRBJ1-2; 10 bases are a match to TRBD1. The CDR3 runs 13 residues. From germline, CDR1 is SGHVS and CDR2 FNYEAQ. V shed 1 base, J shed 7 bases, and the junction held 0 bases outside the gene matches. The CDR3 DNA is TGTGCCAGCAGCTTAGGACAGGGGGCTGGCTACACCTTC. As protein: CASSLGQGAGYTF.

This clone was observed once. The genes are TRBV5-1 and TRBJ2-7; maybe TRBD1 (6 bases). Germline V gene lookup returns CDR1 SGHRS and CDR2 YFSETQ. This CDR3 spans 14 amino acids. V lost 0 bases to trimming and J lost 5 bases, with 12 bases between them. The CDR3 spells CASSLGTASNEQYF. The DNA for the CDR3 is TGCGCCAGCAGCTTGGGGACAGCCTCTAACGAGCAGTACTTC.